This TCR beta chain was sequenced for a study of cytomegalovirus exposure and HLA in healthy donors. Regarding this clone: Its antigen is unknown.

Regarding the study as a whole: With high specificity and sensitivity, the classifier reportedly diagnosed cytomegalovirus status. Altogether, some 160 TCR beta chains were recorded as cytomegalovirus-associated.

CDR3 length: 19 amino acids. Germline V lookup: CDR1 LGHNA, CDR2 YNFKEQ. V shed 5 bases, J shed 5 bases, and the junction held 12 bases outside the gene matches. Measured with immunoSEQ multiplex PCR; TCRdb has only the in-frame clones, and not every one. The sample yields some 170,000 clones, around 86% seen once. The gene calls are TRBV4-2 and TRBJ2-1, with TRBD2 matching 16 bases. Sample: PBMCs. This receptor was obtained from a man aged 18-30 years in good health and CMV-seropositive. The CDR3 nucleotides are TGTGCCAGCAGCTCCAAACCGGGGACTAGCGGGGGGGAAGACAATGAGCAGTTCTTC. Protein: CASSSKPGTSGGEDNEQFF.